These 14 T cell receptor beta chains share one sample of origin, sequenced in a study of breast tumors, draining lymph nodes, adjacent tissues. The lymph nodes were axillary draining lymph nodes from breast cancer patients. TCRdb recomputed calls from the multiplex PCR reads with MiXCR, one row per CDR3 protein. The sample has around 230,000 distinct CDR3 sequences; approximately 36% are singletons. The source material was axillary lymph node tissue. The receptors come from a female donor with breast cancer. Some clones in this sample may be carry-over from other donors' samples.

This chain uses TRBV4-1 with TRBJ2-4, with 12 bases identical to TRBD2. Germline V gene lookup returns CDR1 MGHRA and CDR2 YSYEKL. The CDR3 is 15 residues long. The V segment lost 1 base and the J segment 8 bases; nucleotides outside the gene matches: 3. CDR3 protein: CASSQGLAGADIQYF. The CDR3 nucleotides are TGCGCCAGCAGCCAAGGACTAGCGGGAGCCGACATTCAGTACTTC.

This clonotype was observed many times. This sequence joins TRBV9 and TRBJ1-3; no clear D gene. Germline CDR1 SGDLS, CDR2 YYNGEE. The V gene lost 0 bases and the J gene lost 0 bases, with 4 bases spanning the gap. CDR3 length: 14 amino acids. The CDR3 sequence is CASSVEDSGNTIYF. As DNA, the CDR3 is TGTGCCAGCAGCGTAGAAGACTCTGGAAACACCATATATTTT.

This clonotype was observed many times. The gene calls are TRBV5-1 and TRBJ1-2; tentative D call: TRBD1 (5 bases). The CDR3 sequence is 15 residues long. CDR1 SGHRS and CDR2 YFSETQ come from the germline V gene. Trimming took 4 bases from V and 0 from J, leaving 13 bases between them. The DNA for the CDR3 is TGCGCCAGCAGCCCCAGACAGAGCACTAACTATGGCTACACCTTC. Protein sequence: CASSPRQSTNYGYTF.

This CDR3 is CASSPTTRGNNEQFF. The CDR3 DNA reads as TGTGCCAGCAGCCCGACGACCCGAGGGAACAATGAGCAGTTCTTC. V usage is TRBV11-3 and J usage is TRBJ2-1; weak D call: TRBD2 (5 bases). Trimming pared 5 bases from V and 5 bases from J, leaving 16 bases between. CDR3 length equals 15 residues. Germline CDR1 is SGHNT and CDR2 is YENEEA. The full variable domain, in which reference TRBV11-3 and TRBJ2-1 provide the parts outside the CDR3, is EAGVVQSPRYKIIEKKQPVAFWCNPISGHNTLYWYLQNLGQGPELLIRYENEEAVDDSQLPKDRFSAERLKGVDSTLKIQPAELGDSAVYLCASSPTTRGNNEQFFGPGTRLTVL.

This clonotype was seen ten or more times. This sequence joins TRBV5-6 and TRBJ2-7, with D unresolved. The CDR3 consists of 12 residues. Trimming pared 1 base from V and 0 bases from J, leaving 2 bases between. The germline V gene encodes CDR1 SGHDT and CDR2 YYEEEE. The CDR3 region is CASSLLSYEQYF. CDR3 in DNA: TGTGCCAGCAGCTTGCTCTCCTACGAGCAGTACTTC.

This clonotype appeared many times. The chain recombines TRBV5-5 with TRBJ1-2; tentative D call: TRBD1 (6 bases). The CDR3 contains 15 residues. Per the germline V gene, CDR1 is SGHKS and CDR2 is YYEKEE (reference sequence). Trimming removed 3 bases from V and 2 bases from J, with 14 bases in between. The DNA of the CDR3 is TGTGCCAGCAGCTGGCGAGGGGGGTCGAACTATGGCTACACCTTC. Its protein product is CASSWRGGSNYGYTF. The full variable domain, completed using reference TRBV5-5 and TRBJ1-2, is DAGVTQSPTHLIKTRGQQVTLRCSPISGHKSVSWYQQVLGQGPQFIFQYYEKEERGRGNFPDRFSARQFPNYSSELNVNALLLGDSALYLCASSWRGGSNYGYTFGSGTRLTVV.

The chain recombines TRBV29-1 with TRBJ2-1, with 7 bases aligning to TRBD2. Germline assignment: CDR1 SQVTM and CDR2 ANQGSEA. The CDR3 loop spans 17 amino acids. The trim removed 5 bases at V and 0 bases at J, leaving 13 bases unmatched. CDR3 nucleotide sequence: TGCAGCGTTTCTGGGGGGGGGACTGGCCTCTCCTACAATGAGCAGTTCTTC. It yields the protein CSVSGGGTGLSYNEQFF.

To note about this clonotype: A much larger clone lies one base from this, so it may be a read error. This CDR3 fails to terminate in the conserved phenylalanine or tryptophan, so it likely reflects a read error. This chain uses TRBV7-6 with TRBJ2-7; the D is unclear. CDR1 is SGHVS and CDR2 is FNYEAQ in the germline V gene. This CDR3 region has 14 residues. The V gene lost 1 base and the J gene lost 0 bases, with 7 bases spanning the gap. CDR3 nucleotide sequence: TGTGCCAGCAGCTTAGTTGACAACTCCTACGAGCAGTACCTC. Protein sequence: CASSLVDNSYEQYL.

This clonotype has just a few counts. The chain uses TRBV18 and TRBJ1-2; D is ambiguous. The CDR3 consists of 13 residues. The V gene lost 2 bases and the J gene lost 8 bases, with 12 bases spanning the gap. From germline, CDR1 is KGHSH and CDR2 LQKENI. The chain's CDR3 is CASSPDPLRGYTF. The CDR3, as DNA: TGTGCCAGCTCACCAGACCCCCTCCGCGGCTACACCTTC.

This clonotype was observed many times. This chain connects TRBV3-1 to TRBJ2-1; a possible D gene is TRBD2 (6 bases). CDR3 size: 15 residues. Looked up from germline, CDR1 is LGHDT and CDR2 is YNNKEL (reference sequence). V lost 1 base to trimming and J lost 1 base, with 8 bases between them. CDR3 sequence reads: CASSQAGASYNEQFF. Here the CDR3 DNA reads TGTGCCAGCAGCCAAGCGGGAGCATCCTACAATGAGCAGTTCTTC.

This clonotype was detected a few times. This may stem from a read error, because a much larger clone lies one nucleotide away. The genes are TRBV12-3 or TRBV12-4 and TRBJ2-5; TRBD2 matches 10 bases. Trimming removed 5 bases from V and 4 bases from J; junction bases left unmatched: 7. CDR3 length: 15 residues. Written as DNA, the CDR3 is TGTGCCAGCAGTGACCTAGCGGGAGTACGAGAGACCCAGTACTTC. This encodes CASSDLAGVRETQYF.

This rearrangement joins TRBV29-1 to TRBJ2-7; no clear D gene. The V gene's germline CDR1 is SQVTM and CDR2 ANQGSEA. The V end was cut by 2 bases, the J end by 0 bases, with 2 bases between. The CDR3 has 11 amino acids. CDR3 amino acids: CSVEYSYEQYF. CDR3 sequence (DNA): TGCAGCGTTGAATACTCCTACGAGCAGTACTTC.

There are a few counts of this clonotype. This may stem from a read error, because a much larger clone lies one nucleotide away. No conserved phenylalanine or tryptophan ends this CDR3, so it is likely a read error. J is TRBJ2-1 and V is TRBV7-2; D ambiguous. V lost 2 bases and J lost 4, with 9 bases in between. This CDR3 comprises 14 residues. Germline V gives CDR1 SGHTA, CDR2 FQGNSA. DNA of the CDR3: TGTGCCAGCAGCTTATTTGGAGAGTACAATGAGCAGTTCCTC. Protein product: CASSLFGEYNEQFL.

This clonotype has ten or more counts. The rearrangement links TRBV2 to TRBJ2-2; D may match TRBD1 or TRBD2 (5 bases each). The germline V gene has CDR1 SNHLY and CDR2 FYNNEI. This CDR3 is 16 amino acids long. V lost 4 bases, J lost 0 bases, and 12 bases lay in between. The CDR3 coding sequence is TGTGCCAGCAGTGGCCAGGGAGTCGCGAACACCGGGGAGCTGTTTTTT. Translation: CASSGQGVANTGELFF.